The sequence of this T cell receptor (beta chain) was determined in a study of T cell responses to AZD1222 COVID-19 vaccine. Study-level findings and limits: Vaccine-associated CD4 TCRs spanned spike, dominant at 160-218 and 743-854. The donor group comprised mostly white British people and more females; the analysis possibly underestimated clonal diversity. Nearly half of spike-specific TCRs reportedly target variant regions that are unmutated in the B.1.351 and B.1.1.7 variants. Sampling that yielded the repertoires occurred only after the peak T cell response.

TCRdb keeps only in-frame clones here, not all; method: immunoSEQ multiplex PCR. There are 95,000 to 150,000 clones in the sample; just over 85% occur only once, and around 7.7% lies in the top ten. This CDR3 is built from 16 residues. The V end was cut by 6 bases, the J end by 3 bases, with 20 bases between. Looked up from germline, CDR1 is MDHEN and CDR2 is SYDVKM. This clone was recorded many times. What it recognizes is unknown. The TCR originated in an adult in good health. Here the sequenced sample was peripheral blood, taken on day 0 of AZD1222 vaccination. This chain connects TRBV28 to TRBJ1-1, with TRBD1 as a possible D gene (5 bases). The CDR3 spells CASSGPGFTRDTEAFF. CDR3 DNA sequence: TGTGCCAGCAGCGGGCCAGGTTTTACCAGGGACACTGAAGCTTTCTTT.